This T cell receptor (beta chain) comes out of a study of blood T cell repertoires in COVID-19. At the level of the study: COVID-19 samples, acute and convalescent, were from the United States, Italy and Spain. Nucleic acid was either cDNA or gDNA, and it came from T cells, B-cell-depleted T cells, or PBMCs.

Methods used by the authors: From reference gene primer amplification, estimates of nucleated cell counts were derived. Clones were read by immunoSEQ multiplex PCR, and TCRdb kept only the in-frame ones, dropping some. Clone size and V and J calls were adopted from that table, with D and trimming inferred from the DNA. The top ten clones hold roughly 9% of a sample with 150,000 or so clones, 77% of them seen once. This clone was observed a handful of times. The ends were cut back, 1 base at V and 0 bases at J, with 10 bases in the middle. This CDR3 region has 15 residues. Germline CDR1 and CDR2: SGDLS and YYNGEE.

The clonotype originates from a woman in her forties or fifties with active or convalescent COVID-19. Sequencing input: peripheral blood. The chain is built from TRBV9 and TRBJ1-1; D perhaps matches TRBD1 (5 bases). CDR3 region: CASSVTTEMNTEAFF. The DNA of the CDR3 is TGTGCCAGCAGCGTAACGACAGAAATGAACACTGAAGCTTTCTTT.